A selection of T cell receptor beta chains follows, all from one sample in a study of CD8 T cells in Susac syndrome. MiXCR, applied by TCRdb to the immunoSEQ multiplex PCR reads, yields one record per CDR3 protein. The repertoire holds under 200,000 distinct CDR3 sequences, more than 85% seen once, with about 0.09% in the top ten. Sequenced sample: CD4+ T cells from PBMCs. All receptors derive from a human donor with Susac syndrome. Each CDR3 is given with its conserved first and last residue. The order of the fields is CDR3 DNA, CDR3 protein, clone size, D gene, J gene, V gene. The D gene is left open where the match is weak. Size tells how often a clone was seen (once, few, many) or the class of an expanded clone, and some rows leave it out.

cdr3_nt: TGCAGTGCTAGACCGATGACAGGGATTAACACTGAAGCTTTCTTT
cdr3_aa: CSARPMTGINTEAFF
clone_size: .
d_call: TRBD1
j_call: TRBJ1-1
v_call: TRBV20-1

cdr3_nt: TGCGCCAGCGGTCTAGCGGGGCAAGAGACCCAGTACTTC
cdr3_aa: CASGLAGQETQYF
clone_size: .
d_call: TRBD2
j_call: TRBJ2-5
v_call: TRBV5-1

cdr3_nt: TGTGCCAGCAGTTATTCGTCGGAGACCCAGTACTTC
cdr3_aa: CASSYSSETQYF
clone_size: .
d_call: .
j_call: TRBJ2-5
v_call: TRBV6-6

cdr3_nt: TGTGCCAGCAGTTTTAGGCAGGGCGACGGCTACACCTTC
cdr3_aa: CASSFRQGDGYTF
clone_size: few
d_call: .
j_call: TRBJ1-2
v_call: TRBV12-3/TRBV12-4

cdr3_nt: TGTGCCAGTAGTATAGAGGCCAGGGATCATCAGCCCCAGCATTTT
cdr3_aa: CASSIEARDHQPQHF
clone_size: .
d_call: .
j_call: TRBJ1-5
v_call: TRBV19

cdr3_nt: TGTGCCAGCAGTTTTCGGCTAGCGGGGACCTACGAGCAGTACTTC
cdr3_aa: CASSFRLAGTYEQYF
clone_size: .
d_call: TRBD2
j_call: TRBJ2-7
v_call: TRBV12-3/TRBV12-4

cdr3_nt: TGCAGTGCCTTAACCGGACAGTTAAGAGATACGCAGTATTTT
cdr3_aa: CSALTGQLRDTQYF
clone_size: .
d_call: .
j_call: TRBJ2-3
v_call: TRBV20-1

cdr3_nt: TGTGCCAGCAGCTTAGGACTAGCGGGGGGCCGTGAGACCCAGTACTTC
cdr3_aa: CASSLGLAGGRETQYF
clone_size: .
d_call: TRBD2
j_call: TRBJ2-5
v_call: TRBV11-2

cdr3_nt: TGCAGCGTTGAAAGGTCCAGGGGCTATGGCTACACCTTC
cdr3_aa: CSVERSRGYGYTF
clone_size: .
d_call: .
j_call: TRBJ1-2
v_call: TRBV29-1

cdr3_nt: TGTGCCAGCAGCCAAGTTGGGACAGGGGGCAGAGCTGAAGCTTTCTTT
cdr3_aa: CASSQVGTGGRAEAFF
clone_size: .
d_call: TRBD1
j_call: TRBJ1-1
v_call: TRBV3-1